This TCR beta chain was sequenced during a study of molecular identifiers for immune sequencing clone quantification. The study's findings and limits: Clones with over 20 RNA copies captured over 98% of effector molecules but under 1% of naive ones.

The CDR3 consists of 16 residues. V dropped 0 bases and J dropped 6 bases, with 15 bases sitting between them. Germline V gene data show CDR1 as LNHDA and CDR2 as SQIVND (reference sequence). This clonotype was seen only a few times. Its cognate antigen is unknown. RNA fractions of 10%, 30% or 50% and roughly 19,000 to 1,100,000 sorted cells were the source of naive CD8 libraries. The sorting of naive CD8 T cells used the CD8+CD4-CCR7+CD45RA+ phenotype. For bulk TCR libraries, previously described methods and listed TCR primers were used. TCRdb processed the PCR reads anew with MiXCR; each CDR3 protein has one entry. The data hold approximately 97,000 distinct CDR3 sequences, with approximately 24% observed a single time.

Specimen: naive CD8+ T cells from blood, with Jurkat cell RNA spiked in. Regarding subset: FACS-sorted CD8+CD4-CCR7+CD45RA+ naive T cells. The clonotype comes from a human donor in good health. Some libraries in this study had Jurkat cell RNA spiked in. The rearrangement uses TRBV19 and TRBJ1-5, with D perhaps TRBD1 (6 bases). The CDR3 DNA follows: TGTGCCAGTAGTATAGAGGGGGGGGCAGGAGCTCAGCCCCAGCATTTT. As protein: CASSIEGGAGAQPQHF.